Reported below is one T cell receptor (beta chain). Germline assignment: CDR1 ENHRY and CDR2 SYGVKD. The V end was cut by 2 bases, the J end by 5 bases, with 12 bases between. The CDR3 has 15 residues. The data were obtained in a study of blood T cell repertoires in COVID-19. Overall study context: Researchers got acute and convalescent COVID-19 samples from the United States, Italy and Spain. The analysed material was cDNA or gDNA that came from T cells, B-cell-depleted T cells, or PBMCs.

Original data processing: The assay estimated nucleated cells by amplifying reference gene primers. The protocol was immunoSEQ multiplex PCR, while the TCRdb copy is restricted to in-frame clones and leaves out a portion. The V and J calls and clone size were taken over from that table, and D and trimming were inferred from the DNA. The sample has some 110,000 clones; about 85% are singletons. The specimen was peripheral blood. The sequence came from a man in his forties with acute or convalescent COVID-19. The chain employs TRBV10-3 and TRBJ2-2; weak D call: TRBD2 (6 bases). This CDR3 is CAISEARGGTGELFF. The CDR3 bases are TGTGCCATCAGTGAGGCCCGGGGAGGAACCGGGGAGCTGTTTTTT.